In its sample, the clone carrying this TCR beta chain was seen many times. V was cut by 2 bases and J by 4 bases, with 8 bases left in between. This CDR3 is 14 amino acids long. Germline CDR1 and CDR2: WNHNN and SYGVQD (reference sequence). Time point given: newly diagnosed GD, antithyroid drugs for less than 3 months. The TCR library was prepared using RNA isolated from PBMCs. Peripheral blood, at approximately 10 milliliters, went into EDTA tubes. The entry originates in a study of regulatory T cells in long-lasting Graves disease. Arm-PCR of CDR3 regions and iRepertoire HTBI primers were the basis on which TCR beta libraries were built. TCRdb itself ran the multiplex PCR reads through MiXCR, one entry per CDR3 protein. The sample includes over 450,000 distinct CDR3 sequences, about 12% of them seen just once. These data are also associated with another study on T cells in Graves' hyperthyroidism and ophthalmopathy. In that study: HTBI primers were employed in a first-round RT-PCR of the TCR CDR3.

Sequences were derived from peripheral blood mononuclear cells (PBMCs), sampled at new diagnosis, from a patient treated with antithyroid drugs. The sequence derives from a woman aged 25 to 45 with Graves disease. The chain uses TRBV10-1 and TRBJ2-2, with D perhaps matching TRBD1 (6 bases). The CDR3 region is CASSENRVTGELFF. The CDR3 DNA reads as TGCGCCAGCAGTGAGAACAGGGTCACCGGGGAGCTGTTTTTT.